The clone carrying this T cell receptor (beta chain) was recorded a few times. The authors ran a second PCR of roughly 6 to 12 cycles using a sample-barcoded 5' primer and a J-beta primer mix. All samples gave at least 2.5 million CDR3-containing paired-end reads. TCRdb re-called the 5' RACE reads through MiXCR, storing one row per CDR3 protein. The sample has approximately 680,000 distinct CDR3 sequences, roughly 30% seen once. The data were taken from a study of blood T cells in healthy people across ages. The CDR3 is 14 amino acids. Germline-derived CDR1 and CDR2 are DFQATT and SNEGSKA (reference sequence). After removal of 3 bases from V and 9 bases from J, the junction contained 10 bases not matched to a gene.

Sequenced input: blood. The TCR was taken from an elderly woman in good health. The rearrangement uses TRBV20-1 and TRBJ2-1; 8 nucleotides align to TRBD1. CDR3 in amino acids: CSASSGGAPGEQFF. CDR3 DNA sequence: TGCAGTGCTAGCTCAGGGGGCGCTCCCGGTGAGCAGTTCTTC.